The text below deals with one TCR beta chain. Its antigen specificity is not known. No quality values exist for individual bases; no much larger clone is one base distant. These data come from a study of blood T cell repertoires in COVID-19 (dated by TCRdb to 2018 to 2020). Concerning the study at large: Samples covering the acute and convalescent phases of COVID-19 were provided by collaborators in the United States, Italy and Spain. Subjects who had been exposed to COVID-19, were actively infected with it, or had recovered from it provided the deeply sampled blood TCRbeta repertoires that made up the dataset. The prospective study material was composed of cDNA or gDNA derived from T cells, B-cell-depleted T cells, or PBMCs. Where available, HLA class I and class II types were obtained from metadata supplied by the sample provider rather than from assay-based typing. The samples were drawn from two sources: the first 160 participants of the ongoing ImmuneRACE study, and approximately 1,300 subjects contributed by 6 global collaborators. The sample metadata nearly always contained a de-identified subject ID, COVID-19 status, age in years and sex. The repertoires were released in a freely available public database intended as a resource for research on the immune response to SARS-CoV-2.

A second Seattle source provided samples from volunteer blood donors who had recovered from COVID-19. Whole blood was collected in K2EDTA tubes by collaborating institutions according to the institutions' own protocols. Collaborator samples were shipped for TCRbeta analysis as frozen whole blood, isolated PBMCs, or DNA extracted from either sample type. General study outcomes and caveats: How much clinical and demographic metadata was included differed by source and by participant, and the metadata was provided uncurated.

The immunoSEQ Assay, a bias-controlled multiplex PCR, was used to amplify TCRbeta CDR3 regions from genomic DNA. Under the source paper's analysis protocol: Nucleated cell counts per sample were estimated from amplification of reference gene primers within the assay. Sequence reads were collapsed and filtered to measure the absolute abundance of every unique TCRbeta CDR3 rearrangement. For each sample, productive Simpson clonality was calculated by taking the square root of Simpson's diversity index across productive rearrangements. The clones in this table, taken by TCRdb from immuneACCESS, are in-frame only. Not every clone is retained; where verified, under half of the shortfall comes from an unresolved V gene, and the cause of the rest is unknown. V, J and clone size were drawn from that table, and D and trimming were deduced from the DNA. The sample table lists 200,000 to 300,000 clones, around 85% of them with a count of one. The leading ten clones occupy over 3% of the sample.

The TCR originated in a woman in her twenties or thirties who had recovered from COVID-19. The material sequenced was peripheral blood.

The DNA sequence reads TGCGCCAGCAGTGAGTCGGTCGGGGTAGGGACAGGGAACTACGAGCAGTACTTC. Translated, this gives CASSESVGVGTGNYEQYF. Recombination linked TRBV10-1 to TRBJ2-7; 9 central bases correspond to TRBD1. From a lookup of the germline V gene (reference sequence), CDR1 and CDR2 are WNHNN and SYGVQD. V loses 0 bases at its end and J loses 3 bases; junction bases beyond the gene matches: 12. The CDR3 holds 18 amino acids from the cysteine to the phenylalanine. CDR3 DNA is the only sequence kept; it has 54 bases, read in frame from the first base.